The 20 T cell receptor beta chains in this list originate from one sample, sequenced in a study of beta chain features in type 1 diabetes. Reverse transcribing all isolated RNA meant expressed TCRB transcripts were sequenced. Sequencing was performed with immunoSEQ multiplex PCR; in TCRdb, only in-frame clones are kept and a portion is missing. The data contain about 140,000 clones, less than 10% of them singletons. Sequencing was carried out using central memory CD4+ T cells from blood. These receptors came from a middle-aged woman in good health.

The chain is built from TRBV21-1 and TRBJ2-2; the D call TRBD2 from the table was never checked on the DNA. TRBV21-1 is a listed pseudogene. CDR3 length: 15 residues. The CDR3 nucleotides are TGTGCCAGCAGCAAACTGAGGCGGAACACCGGGGAGCTGTTTTTT. It yields the protein CASSKLRRNTGELFF.

This sequence joins TRBV5-1 and TRBJ2-3; 10 bases agree with TRBD2. The germline V gene encodes CDR1 SGHRS and CDR2 YFSETQ. Trimming cost V 4 bases and J 3 bases; bases outside gene matches: 5. CDR3 length: 15 amino acids. CDR3 protein: CASSLGLAETDTQYF. In DNA form, the CDR3 reads TGCGCCAGCAGCCTAGGACTAGCGGAAACAGATACGCAGTATTTT. Filled out from reference TRBV5-1 and TRBJ2-3, the complete variable domain reads KAGVTQTPRYLIKTRGQQVTLSCSPISGHRSVSWYQQTPGQGLQFLFEYFSETQRNKGNFPGRFSGRQFSNSRSEMNVSTLELGDSALYLCASSLGLAETDTQYFGPGTRLTVL.

This clone was observed a handful of times. The rearrangement links TRBV4-3 to TRBJ1-2; D ambiguous. Germline V lookup: CDR1 LGHNA, CDR2 YSLEER. Trimming pared 0 bases from V and 5 bases from J, leaving 16 bases between. This CDR3 has 16 amino acids. Written as DNA, the CDR3 is TGCGCCAGCAGCCAAGATTCCCAGGCTCCACTTTATGGCTACACCTTC. The encoded protein is CASSQDSQAPLYGYTF.

This clone was counted only a few times. The genes are TRBV29-1 and TRBJ2-7; TRBD1 agrees at 8 bases. Losses at the gene ends were 7 bases for V and 0 bases for J; bases not matched to a gene: 8. CDR3 length equals 14 residues. Germline values: CDR1 SQVTM, CDR2 ANQGSEA. Here the CDR3 DNA reads TGCAGCGCGCGTACAGGGGGAAGCTCCTACGAGCAGTACTTC. Protein product: CSARTGGSSYEQYF.

This chain joins TRBV2 and TRBJ2-3, with D possibly being TRBD2 (5 bases). The germline CDR1 and CDR2 sequences are SNHLY and FYNNEI. The V end was cut by 8 bases, the J end by 6 bases, with 15 bases between. The CDR3 length is 13 residues. CDR3 nucleotides: TGTGCCAGCGTCCGGTTAGGCGGGGATACGCAGTATTTT. Translated: CASVRLGGDTQYF.

This clone was seen only a few times. The rearrangement joins TRBV28 to TRBJ2-7; D uncertain. This CDR3 comprises 12 residues. The ends were cut back, 3 bases at V and 4 bases at J, with 7 bases in the middle. Germline V gene sequence: CDR1 MDHEN, CDR2 SYDVKM. Here the CDR3 reads CASSLQEYEQYF. For the CDR3, the DNA is TGTGCCAGCAGTTTGCAGGAATACGAGCAGTACTTC.

This clone was recorded a few times. The chain employs TRBV5-4 and TRBJ2-3, with 8 bases identical to TRBD1. The CDR3 is 15 amino acids. J gave up 1 base and V 5 bases, and 6 bases lay outside the gene matches. Looked up from germline, CDR1 is SGHNT and CDR2 is YYREEE (reference sequence). This chain's CDR3 is CASSRAGQGTDTQYF. CDR3 bases: TGTGCCAGCAGTCGTGCGGGACAGGGCACAGATACGCAGTATTTT.

The rearrangement links TRBV11-3 to TRBJ2-3, with 8 bases fitting TRBD2. The junction had 13 bases not matched to a gene; V was cut back by 5 bases and J by 3 bases. Per the germline V gene, CDR1 is SGHNT and CDR2 is YENEEA. This CDR3 spans 17 amino acids. In nucleotides, the CDR3 is TGTGCCAGCAGCCGATCCGACCCGGGACTAGAGACAGATACGCAGTATTTT. Its translation is CASSRSDPGLETDTQYF.

There are many counts of this clone. The chain uses TRBV12-5 and TRBJ2-5; 9 positions agree with TRBD2. This CDR3 comprises 16 residues. Germline CDR1 is LGHNT and CDR2 is FRNRAP. V gave up 1 base and J gave up 1 base; unmatched junction bases: 4. The CDR3 region is CASGLGLAEIQETQYF. Here the CDR3 DNA reads TGTGCTAGTGGTTTGGGACTAGCGGAAATCCAAGAGACCCAGTACTTC.

This clone appeared a few times. V gene TRBV29-1 combines with J gene TRBJ1-6; no firm D call. The V gene's germline CDR1 is SQVTM and CDR2 ANQGSEA. V was pared by 4 bases and J by 0 bases, with 7 bases between. The CDR3 runs 14 residues. The CDR3 protein is CSVAEGSYNSPLHF. CDR3 sequence (DNA): TGCAGCGTTGCGGAGGGCTCCTATAATTCACCCCTCCACTTT.

This clone was counted a few times. This chain uses TRBV6-5 with TRBJ1-1; unclear D gene. CDR1 and CDR2 (germline): MNHEY, SVGAGI. This CDR3 region has 14 residues. With 5 bases removed from V and 2 bases from J, the gap between germline ends came to 12 bases. The CDR3 loop is CASSHTTHNTEAFF. CDR3 coding DNA: TGTGCCAGCAGTCACACGACACATAACACTGAAGCTTTCTTT.

In its sample, this clone was seen a few times. The genes are TRBV9 and TRBJ2-5, with TRBD2 matching 7 bases. V lost 1 base to trimming and J lost 3 bases; unmatched junction nucleotides: 6. Germline lookup yields CDR1 SGDLS and CDR2 YYNGEE. This CDR3 region has 15 residues. The CDR3: CASSVRPSGEETQYF. In DNA form, the CDR3 reads TGTGCCAGCAGCGTACGACCCAGCGGGGAAGAGACCCAGTACTTC.

The chain couples TRBV5-1 to TRBJ1-4; 9 nucleotides agree with TRBD1. Germline lookup yields CDR1 SGHRS and CDR2 YFSETQ. J was trimmed by 10 bases and V by 4 bases; bases with no gene match: 14. The CDR3 covers 16 residues. Here the CDR3 DNA reads TGCGCCAGCAGCGAAATACAGGGGGCGCAGGTGGGAAAACTGTTTTTT. Translating it yields CASSEIQGAQVGKLFF.

A few counts support this clone. CDR3: CASSPGLAGGREQYF. CDR3 nucleotides: TGTGCCAGCAGCCCGGGACTAGCGGGGGGAAGGGAGCAGTACTTC. This chain joins TRBV5-4 and TRBJ2-7; 15 bases are shared with TRBD2. The germline gives CDR1 SGHNT, CDR2 YYREEE (reference sequence). The CDR3 has 15 amino acids. With V trimmed by 4 bases and J by 7 bases, 6 bases remained unmatched.

This clone was detected only a few times. The rearrangement uses TRBV6-1 and TRBJ2-3; D remains ambiguous. This CDR3 region has 13 residues. Germline lookup yields CDR1 MNHNS and CDR2 SASEGT. With 8 bases removed from V and 1 base from J, the gap between germline ends came to 10 bases. The CDR3 sequence: CASGRGGTDTQYF. CDR3 nucleotides: TGTGCCAGCGGCAGAGGAGGCACAGATACGCAGTATTTT.

This clone counts as medium-sized (0.01 to 0.1%). The chain links TRBV2 to TRBJ2-1; 12 bases are shared with TRBD1. The CDR3 covers 13 residues. With 6 bases clipped from V and 6 bases from J, the junction kept 0 bases outside the gene matches. Germline CDR1 reads SNHLY; CDR2 reads FYNNEI. The CDR3 DNA reads TGTGCCAGCAGGGGACAGGGGGCCAATGAGCAGTTCTTC. Protein product: CASRGQGANEQFF.

The V and J genes are TRBV11-2 and TRBJ2-5; the D gene is possibly TRBD2 (7 bases). This CDR3 comprises 14 residues. Germline V gene data show CDR1 as SGHAT and CDR2 as FQNNGV. V lost 4 bases and J lost 10, with 19 bases in between. The chain's CDR3 is CASSWSKAGAVQYF. The CDR3 bases are TGTGCCAGCAGCTGGTCGAAGGCGGGGGCAGTCCAGTACTTC.

The chain carries TRBV6-5 and TRBJ1-5; no firm D call. CDR3 length equals 15 residues. V lost 0 bases to trimming and J lost 4 bases, with 10 bases between them. The germline gives CDR1 MNHEY, CDR2 SVGAGI. The CDR3 coding sequence is TGTGCCAGCAGTTACTCGGCGTCGGGAAATCAGCCCCAGCATTTT. Amino acid sequence: CASSYSASGNQPQHF.

The V and J genes are TRBV28 and TRBJ1-1; a possible D gene is TRBD1 (6 bases). V was cut by 7 bases and J by 6 bases, with 15 bases left in between. The germline gives CDR1 MDHEN, CDR2 SYDVKM. The CDR3 has 13 amino acids. CDR3 DNA sequence: TGTGCCAGCATCAGTACAGGGTTTTCTGAAGCTTTCTTT. Encoded protein: CASISTGFSEAFF.

The chain links TRBV2 to TRBJ2-1; D is unresolved. The CDR3 sequence is 14 residues long. V was cut by 10 bases and J by 2 bases, with 15 bases left in between. Germline-derived CDR1 and CDR2 are SNHLY and FYNNEI. The CDR3 DNA reads TGTGCCAAGCTGCAGACAATAGCCTACAATGAGCAGTTCTTC. Protein sequence: CAKLQTIAYNEQFF.